These 21 T cell receptor beta chains originate from one sample sequenced in a study of cytomegalovirus exposure and HLA in healthy donors. PCR was performed using 60 Vbeta and 13 Jbeta primers. Repertoires were generated with immunoSEQ multiplex PCR, while TCRdb's copy carries only in-frame clones and drops some. The sample contains about 130,000 clones, about four fifths of which appear only once. Material for sequencing was PBMCs. Receptors were obtained from a woman aged 40-49 years in good health and CMV-seronegative.

This chain uses TRBV6-4 with TRBJ2-3; D possibly corresponds to TRBD2 (6 bases). CDR3 length: 16 amino acids. V was cut by 6 bases and J by 5 bases, with 21 bases left in between. Per germline, CDR1 MRHNA and CDR2 SNTAGT. The CDR3: CASSPTVSGFGDTQYF. The CDR3 DNA is TGTGCCAGCAGCCCGACCGTCAGCGGGTTCGGAGATACGCAGTATTTT.

The rearrangement uses TRBV7-9 and TRBJ1-5, with D uncertain. CDR1 and CDR2 (germline): SEHNR, FQNEAQ (reference sequence). CDR3 length: 11 residues. The V gene lost 4 bases and the J gene lost 12 bases, with 10 bases spanning the gap. CDR3 DNA sequence: TGTGCCAGCAGCTCCGGGATGCTCCAGCATTTT. It specifies CASSSGMLQHF.

The chain recombines TRBV4-3 with TRBJ2-1; D is unresolved. Trimming stripped 1 base from V and 5 bases from J, with 9 bases between. The CDR3 extends over 14 amino acids. The V gene's germline CDR1 is LGHNA and CDR2 YSLEER. The CDR3 loop is CASSQVGQNNEQFF. Written as DNA, the CDR3 is TGCGCCAGCAGCCAAGTTGGGCAGAACAATGAGCAGTTCTTC.

The rearrangement links TRBV10-1 to TRBJ1-3; possible D gene TRBD1, 5 bases. Germline V gene data show CDR1 as WNHNN and CDR2 as SYGVQD (reference sequence). This CDR3 is built from 18 residues. Trimming stripped 2 bases from V and 0 bases from J, with 17 bases between. This chain's CDR3 is CASSENAGTWSSGNTIYF. CDR3 nucleotide sequence: TGCGCCAGCAGTGAGAATGCAGGGACTTGGAGCTCTGGAAACACCATATATTTT.

This chain uses TRBV28 with TRBJ1-5; unclear D gene. Between the trimmed V and J ends, which lost 3 bases and 3 bases, there was a span of 9 bases. The CDR3 contains 14 residues. Germline V gives CDR1 MDHEN, CDR2 SYDVKM. The CDR3 sequence: CASSLSHSNQPQHF. The CDR3 coding sequence is TGTGCCAGCAGTTTGTCCCACTCCAATCAGCCCCAGCATTTT.

With regard to this clone: One end of the junction fails to match germline, which may point to a read error. The J gene is TRBJ2-1, the V gene TRBV7-7; weak D call: TRBD2 (5 bases). Germline-derived CDR1 and CDR2 are SSHAT and FNYEAQ (reference sequence). This CDR3 contains 19 residues. CDR3 amino acids: CASSPQPGLASSSYNEQFF. The CDR3 DNA reads TGTGCTAGCAGCCCTCAGCCCGGGCTAGCATCTAGCTCCTACAATGAGCAGTTCTTC.

The chain is built from TRBV7-9 and TRBJ1-1, with D possibly TRBD1 on 5 matching bases. The V gene lost 5 bases and the J gene lost 3 bases, with 7 bases spanning the gap. CDR3 size: 12 residues. CDR1 SEHNR and CDR2 FQNEAQ come from the germline V gene (reference sequence). CDR3 nucleotide sequence: TGTGCCAGCAGCCTCAGGGACACTGAAGCTTTCTTT. Protein: CASSLRDTEAFF.

The rearrangement joins TRBV4-2 to TRBJ2-1; D perhaps matches TRBD2 (5 bases). Germline lookup yields CDR1 LGHNA and CDR2 YNFKEQ. The CDR3 contains 14 residues. Trimming shortened V by 3 bases and J by 8 bases, and 14 bases separated the two germline ends. The CDR3 bases are TGTGCCAGCAGCCAGGAGGCTAGTGGTTATGAGCAGTTCTTC. It is translated as CASSQEASGYEQFF.

This rearrangement joins TRBV6-1 to TRBJ2-3; 8 bases align to TRBD2. Per the germline V gene, CDR1 is MNHNS and CDR2 is SASEGT. V shed 7 bases and J 4 bases; nucleotides not matched to a gene: 7. The CDR3 is made up of 14 amino acids. The CDR3 loop reads CASKTSEVPDTQYF. The CDR3 region has the DNA TGTGCCAGCAAGACTAGCGAGGTTCCAGATACGCAGTATTTT.

The chain combines TRBV7-2 with TRBJ2-1; 7 bases map to TRBD2. The CDR3 is 15 amino acids. The ends lost 5 bases at V and 7 bases at J; junction bases unmatched: 11. Germline-derived CDR1 and CDR2 are SGHTA and FQGNSA. The CDR3 DNA reads as TGTGCCAGCAGCCAATGGGGGGGGAGGGTGAATGAGCAGTTCTTC. Its protein is CASSQWGGRVNEQFF.

The chain employs TRBV28 and TRBJ1-3; TRBD1 aligns across 7 bases. Germline CDR1 is MDHEN and CDR2 is SYDVKM. This CDR3 has 16 residues. J gave up 3 bases and V 6 bases, and 11 bases lay outside the gene matches. This CDR3 reads CASRRDRDSLGNTIYF. The CDR3 bases are TGTGCCAGCAGACGGGACCGGGACAGTCTTGGAAACACCATATATTTT. The full variable domain, its missing parts supplied by reference TRBV28 and TRBJ1-3, is DVKVTQSSRYLVKRTGEKVFLECVQDMDHENMFWYRQDPGLGLRLIYFSYDVKMKEKGDIPEGYSVSREKKERFSLILESASTNQTSMYLCASRRDRDSLGNTIYFGEGSWLTVV.

This clone was observed a handful of times. J is TRBJ1-2 and V is TRBV13, with TRBD1 matching 8 bases. After removal of 3 bases from V and 8 bases from J, the junction contained 5 bases not matched to a gene. CDR1 PRHDT and CDR2 FYEKMQ come from the germline V gene (reference sequence). The CDR3 is 13 amino acids. CDR3 nucleotides: TGTGCCAGCAGCTTGACAGGGGCTCGGGGCTACACCTTC. The encoded protein is CASSLTGARGYTF.

This clone was recorded once. The gene calls are TRBV5-1 and TRBJ1-1; a weak D match, TRBD1 (5 bases). V lost 1 base and J lost 0, with 10 bases in between. The CDR3 totals 15 residues. The germline CDR1 and CDR2 sequences are SGHRS and YFSETQ. The CDR3 region is CASSLKEGLNTEAFF. DNA for the CDR3: TGCGCCAGCAGCTTGAAGGAGGGGTTGAACACTGAAGCTTTCTTT.

A few counts support this clone. Other nucleotide sequences from this sample produce the same CDR3. V usage is TRBV7-9 and J usage is TRBJ1-1, with D possibly being TRBD1 (5 bases). The CDR3 contains 14 residues. V was shortened by 3 bases and J by 2 bases, with 10 bases between the two germline ends. The germline V gene has CDR1 SEHNR and CDR2 FQNEAQ (reference sequence). CDR3 amino acids: CASSFQGSNTEAFF. In DNA form, the CDR3 reads TGTGCCAGCAGCTTCCAGGGTTCCAACACTGAAGCTTTCTTT.

The J gene is TRBJ2-7, the V gene TRBV6-1, with 8 bases aligning to TRBD1. Per the germline V gene, CDR1 is MNHNS and CDR2 is SASEGT. This CDR3 comprises 14 residues. Germline trimming cut 3 bases from V and 2 bases from J; bases unmatched to any gene: 3. The CDR3 here is CASSDGQGPYEQYF. The CDR3 DNA is TGTGCCAGCAGTGACGGACAGGGCCCCTACGAGCAGTACTTC.

In this sample, this clone turned up a few times. This CDR3 is CASSHPNSPLHF. CDR3 nucleotide sequence: TGTGCCAGCAGCCACCCAAATTCACCCCTCCACTTT. The genes are TRBV14 and TRBJ1-6; D is unresolved. This CDR3 spans 12 amino acids. V dropped 3 bases and J dropped 7 bases, with 4 bases sitting between them. Germline assignment: CDR1 SGHDN and CDR2 FVKESK. Drawing the rest from reference TRBV14 and TRBJ1-6, the complete variable domain is EAGVTQFPSHSVIEKGQTVTLRCDPISGHDNLYWYRRVMGKEIKFLLHFVKESKQDESGMPNNRFLAERTGGTYSTLKVQPAELEDSGVYFCASSHPNSPLHFGNGTRLTVT.

For the CDR3, the DNA is TGTGCCAGCTCTACAGGGTCGGCTAATGAGCAGTTCTTC. Its translation: CASSTGSANEQFF. This chain joins TRBV6-1 and TRBJ2-1; TRBD1 is a possible D gene (6 bases). In germline, CDR1 is MNHNS, CDR2 SASEGT. Trimming took 8 bases from V and 7 from J, leaving 15 bases between them. The length of the CDR3 is 13 residues.

This chain connects TRBV6-1 to TRBJ2-1; TRBD2 is a possible D gene (6 bases). CDR1 is MNHNS and CDR2 is SASEGT in the germline V gene. This CDR3 has 12 residues. Trimming removed 1 base at V and 10 bases at J, with 8 bases between. The CDR3 nucleotides are TGTGCCAGCAGTGAAGGTCGGGGGGAGCAGTTCTTC. Encoded protein: CASSEGRGEQFF.

The rearrangement joins TRBV19 to TRBJ2-7, with a tentative D call TRBD1 (6 bases). CDR3 length: 13 amino acids. Trimming removed 4 bases from V and 6 bases from J, with 13 bases in between. Germline CDR1 is LNHDA and CDR2 is SQIVND (reference sequence). The CDR3 spells CASSTPTGSEQYF. CDR3 nucleotide sequence: TGTGCCAGTAGTACCCCGACAGGATCCGAGCAGTACTTC.

V is TRBV5-1 and J is TRBJ2-7; the D is unclear. The germline V gene has CDR1 SGHRS and CDR2 YFSETQ. This CDR3 contains 12 residues. V was pared by 0 bases and J by 4 bases, with 5 bases between. The CDR3 sequence: CASSLDEYEQYF. Here the CDR3 DNA reads TGCGCCAGCAGCTTGGATGAGTACGAGCAGTACTTC.

The genes are TRBV28 and TRBJ1-2; TRBD1 aligns across 8 bases. The germline CDR1 and CDR2 sequences are MDHEN and SYDVKM. V lost 7 bases, J lost 4 bases, and 11 bases stayed unmatched. CDR3 size: 15 residues. CDR3 in amino acids: CASNLGGTGFYGYTF. CDR3 nucleotide sequence: TGTGCCAGCAATCTTGGGGGGACAGGTTTCTATGGCTACACCTTC.